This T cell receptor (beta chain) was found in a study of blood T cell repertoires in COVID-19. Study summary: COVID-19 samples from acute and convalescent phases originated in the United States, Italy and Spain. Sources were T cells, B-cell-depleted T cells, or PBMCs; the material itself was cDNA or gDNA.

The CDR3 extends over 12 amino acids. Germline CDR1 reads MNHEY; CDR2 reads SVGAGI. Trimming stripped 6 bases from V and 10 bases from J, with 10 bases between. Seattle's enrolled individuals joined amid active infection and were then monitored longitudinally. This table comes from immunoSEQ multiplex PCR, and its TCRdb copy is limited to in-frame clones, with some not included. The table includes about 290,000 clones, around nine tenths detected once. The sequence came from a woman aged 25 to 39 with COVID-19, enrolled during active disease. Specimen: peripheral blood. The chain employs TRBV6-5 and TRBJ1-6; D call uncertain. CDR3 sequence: CASSRAGSPLHF. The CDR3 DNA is TGTGCCAGCAGCCGTGCAGGCTCACCCCTCCACTTT.